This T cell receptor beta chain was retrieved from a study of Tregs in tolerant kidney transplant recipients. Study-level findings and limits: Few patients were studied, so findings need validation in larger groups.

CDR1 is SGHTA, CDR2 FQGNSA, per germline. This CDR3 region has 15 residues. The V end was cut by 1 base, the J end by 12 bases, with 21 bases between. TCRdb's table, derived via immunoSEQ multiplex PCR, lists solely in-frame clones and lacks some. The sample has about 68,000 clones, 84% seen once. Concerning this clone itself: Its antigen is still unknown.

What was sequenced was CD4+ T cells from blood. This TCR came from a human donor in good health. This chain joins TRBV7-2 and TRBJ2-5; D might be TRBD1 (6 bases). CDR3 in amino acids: CASSLGRTGRGGEYF. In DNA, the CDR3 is TGTGCCAGCAGCTTAGGGCGTACGGGCCGAGGGGGAGAGTACTTC.